Shown below are 28 T cell receptor beta chains from a single sample sequenced in a study of identical twins. TCRdb ran MiXCR on the 5' RACE reads and lists one entry per CDR3 protein. The repertoire holds under 350,000 distinct CDR3 sequences, with 9.5% as singletons. The data were also submitted as part of a second study, on yellow fever vaccine responses in identical twins.

The specimen sequenced was CD8+ T cells sorted from blood. These receptors were taken from a woman aged 18-35 years in good health.

Ten or more counts support this clonotype. V gene TRBV6-5 combines with J gene TRBJ1-4; 12 positions agree with TRBD1. CDR3 size: 15 residues. V gave up 3 bases and J gave up 8 bases; unmatched junction bases: 4. Germline V gives CDR1 MNHEY, CDR2 SVGAGI. CDR3 nucleotides: TGTGCCAGCAGTTATGGGACAGGGGGCAGCGAAAAACTGTTTTTT. Translating gives CASSYGTGGSEKLFF.

The V gene is TRBV20-1, the J gene TRBJ2-7; D is possibly TRBD1 (5 bases). V was shortened by 0 bases and J by 1 base, with 7 bases between the two germline ends. The CDR3 has 13 residues. Germline V lookup: CDR1 DFQATT, CDR2 SNEGSKA (reference sequence). The CDR3 bases are TGCAGTGCTAGAGAGGACATTTCCTACGAGCAGTACTTC. Its protein product is CSAREDISYEQYF.

The rearrangement links TRBV7-6 to TRBJ1-4; TRBD1 might be the D (5 bases). This CDR3 is built from 14 residues. V was pared by 5 bases and J by 1 base, with 8 bases between. Germline V CDR1 and CDR2: SGHVS, FNYEAQ. The CDR3 nucleotides read TGTGCCAGCAGCGCCGACAGAACTAATGAAAAACTGTTTTTT. It codes for CASSADRTNEKLFF.

This clonotype showed up just a few times. This chain uses TRBV29-1 with TRBJ2-1; D is unresolved. Germline loops: CDR1 SQVTM, CDR2 ANQGSEA. The ends were cut back, 3 bases at V and 5 bases at J, with 8 bases in the middle. The length of the CDR3 is 12 residues. The CDR3 here is CSVEVRNNEQFF. The CDR3, as DNA: TGCAGCGTTGAGGTTAGGAACAATGAGCAGTTCTTC.

This clonotype was counted a few times. This chain joins TRBV5-1 and TRBJ1-1; perhaps TRBD1 as D (6 bases). Germline CDR1 reads SGHRS; CDR2 reads YFSETQ. The V end was cut by 1 base, the J end by 1 base, with 14 bases between. The CDR3 has 16 residues. The CDR3 bases are TGCGCCAGCAGCTTGTCGGGGGCCGGGCGGAACACTGAAGCTTTCTTT. Translated: CASSLSGAGRNTEAFF.

This clonotype has only a few counts. The chain uses TRBV2 and TRBJ2-2, with D unclear. Trimming took off 6 bases at V and 1 base at J, with 15 bases between the two ends. The CDR3 contains 16 residues. Germline assignment: CDR1 SNHLY and CDR2 FYNNEI. The CDR3 coding sequence is TGTGCCAGCAGCCCCCATCCGGAAAGGAACACCGGGGAGCTGTTTTTT. Translation: CASSPHPERNTGELFF.

The V and J genes are TRBV7-2 and TRBJ2-1, with D unclear. CDR1 is SGHTA and CDR2 is FQGNSA in the germline V gene. Trimming took off 4 bases at V and 2 bases at J, with 12 bases between the two ends. The CDR3 sequence is 15 residues long. The CDR3: CASSSSHEPYNEQFF. For the CDR3, the DNA is TGTGCCAGCAGCTCTTCTCACGAACCCTACAATGAGCAGTTCTTC. The variable domain in full, with the rest retrieved from reference TRBV7-2 and TRBJ2-1, is GAGVSQSPSNKVTEKGKDVELRCDPISGHTALYWYRQSLGQGLEFLIYFQGNSAPDKSGLPSDRFSAERTGGSVSTLTIQRTQQEDSAVYLCASSSSHEPYNEQFFGPGTRLTVL.

This clonotype was seen more than once but under ten times. The V and J genes are TRBV2 and TRBJ2-1; 10 nucleotides line up with TRBD1. J lost 2 bases, V lost 4 bases, and 14 bases had no gene match. Germline CDR1 reads SNHLY; CDR2 reads FYNNEI. The length of the CDR3 is 19 residues. CDR3 amino acids: CASSGLTGTGEFPYNEQFF. Here the CDR3 DNA reads TGTGCCAGCAGTGGGCTAACTGGGACAGGGGAATTCCCCTACAATGAGCAGTTCTTC. Complete variable domain (other parts from reference TRBV2 and TRBJ2-1): EPEVTQTPSHQVTQMGQEVILRCVPISNHLYFYWYRQILGQKVEFLVSFYNNEISEKSEIFDDQFSVERPDGSNFTLKIRSTKLEDSAMYFCASSGLTGTGEFPYNEQFFGPGTRLTVL.

V and J are TRBV20-1 and TRBJ2-3; the D is unclear. Trimming removed 8 bases from V and 2 bases from J, with 5 bases in between. The CDR3 runs to 10 residues. Germline CDR1 DFQATT, CDR2 SNEGSKA (reference sequence). CDR3 loop: CSLFTDTQYF. CDR3 in DNA: TGCAGTCTCTTCACAGATACGCAGTATTTT.

Details on this clonotype: One end of the junction is discordant with germline, which a read error may explain. J is TRBJ2-7 and V is TRBV7-7; D remains ambiguous. Germline V gene lookup returns CDR1 SSHAT and CDR2 FNYEAQ (reference sequence). This CDR3 spans 13 amino acids. CDR3: CASSLGLWAEQYF. DNA for the CDR3: TGTGCTAGCAGCTTAGGCCTGTGGGCCGAGCAGTACTTC.

The chain combines TRBV4-1 with TRBJ2-1; no reliable D call. V was shortened by 0 bases and J by 2 bases, with 8 bases between the two germline ends. The CDR3 runs 15 residues. CDR1 MGHRA and CDR2 YSYEKL come from the germline V gene. As DNA, the CDR3 is TGCGCCAGCAGCCAAGAACGGGCTACCTACAATGAGCAGTTCTTC. The encoded protein is CASSQERATYNEQFF.

This clonotype was seen only a few times. This sequence joins TRBV29-1 and TRBJ2-3; maybe TRBD2 (6 bases). Trimming took 4 bases from V and 5 from J, leaving 19 bases between them. CDR1 is SQVTM, CDR2 ANQGSEA, per germline. The CDR3 is made up of 15 amino acids. The CDR3 protein is CSVVGGNAVGDTQYF. The DNA of the CDR3 is TGCAGCGTTGTTGGAGGGAATGCGGTGGGAGATACGCAGTATTTT.

This clonotype came up many times. The chain carries TRBV6-5 and TRBJ2-7; D might be TRBD2 (5 bases). The CDR3 is 16 residues long. The V end was cut by 0 bases, the J end by 7 bases, with 19 bases between. Germline assignment: CDR1 MNHEY and CDR2 SVGAGI. The DNA for the CDR3 is TGTGCCAGCAGTTACTCAGGGAGTTCGGGGTTCGGTGAGCAGTACTTC. Translation gives CASSYSGSSGFGEQYF.

This clonotype turned up a few times. The DNA for the CDR3 is TGTGCCAGCAGCGTGACGGGGCTAGCGGCGAACACCGGGGAGCTGTTTTTT. Translating it yields CASSVTGLAANTGELFF. The genes are TRBV9 and TRBJ2-2; 7 positions match TRBD2. V was clipped by 2 bases and J by 0 bases; unmatched bases: 7. The CDR3 is made up of 17 amino acids. Germline CDR1 is SGDLS and CDR2 is YYNGEE.

The chain employs TRBV6-5 and TRBJ2-5, with TRBD1 matching over 8 bases. The CDR3 consists of 15 residues. Trimming removed 0 bases from V and 5 bases from J; junction bases left unmatched: 5. Germline lookup yields CDR1 MNHEY and CDR2 SVGAGI. The CDR3 DNA sequence: TGTGCCAGCAGTTACTCCGACGGACAGGGTGAGACCCAGTACTTC. Translating it yields CASSYSDGQGETQYF.

This clonotype was seen more than once but under ten times. The J gene is TRBJ2-3, the V gene TRBV9; D may match TRBD1 or TRBD2 (5 bases each). The CDR3 runs to 16 residues. V was pared by 1 base and J by 0 bases, with 12 bases between. Germline assignment: CDR1 SGDLS and CDR2 YYNGEE. The CDR3 sequence: CASSVSSGTSTDTQYF. DNA for the CDR3: TGTGCCAGCAGCGTATCCAGTGGGACCAGCACAGATACGCAGTATTTT.

A few counts support this clonotype. The genes are TRBV11-2 and TRBJ1-2; no definite D call. The germline CDR1 and CDR2 sequences are SGHAT and FQNNGV. CDR3 length: 15 amino acids. V was pared by 2 bases and J by 4 bases, with 14 bases between. CDR3 sequence: CASSLLTAGVYGYTF. CDR3 DNA: TGTGCCAGCAGCTTATTAACCGCCGGGGTCTATGGCTACACCTTC. Filled out from reference TRBV11-2 and TRBJ1-2, the complete variable domain reads EAGVAQSPRYKIIEKRQSVAFWCNPISGHATLYWYQQILGQGPKLLIQFQNNGVVDDSQLPKDRFSAERLKGVDSTLKIQPAKLEDSAVYLCASSLLTAGVYGYTFGSGTRLTVV.

This clonotype was observed at least ten times. V and J are TRBV6-2 or TRBV6-3 and TRBJ2-7; the D gene is possibly TRBD1 (6 bases). This CDR3 contains 14 residues. Trimming took off 0 bases at V and 3 bases at J, with 9 bases between the two ends. Germline CDR1 reads MNHEY; CDR2 reads SVGEGT. The CDR3 region is CASSYSTGYYEQYF. The CDR3 nucleotides read TGTGCCAGCAGTTACTCGACAGGCTACTACGAGCAGTACTTC.

The sample holds a few counts of this clonotype. The chain has TRBV7-9 and TRBJ2-3, with 11 bases matching TRBD2. After removal of 4 bases from V and 2 bases from J, the junction contained 5 bases not matched to a gene. There are 16 residues in the CDR3. The germline CDR1 and CDR2 sequences are SEHNR and FQNEAQ (reference sequence). The CDR3 sequence is CASSSLAGGHTDTQYF. CDR3 nucleotides: TGTGCCAGCAGCTCTCTAGCGGGGGGACACACAGATACGCAGTATTTT.

This clonotype has at least ten counts. The chain carries TRBV27 and TRBJ1-5; 8 bases map to TRBD1. Germline V lookup: CDR1 MNHEY, CDR2 SMNVEV (reference sequence). This CDR3 region has 14 residues. With V trimmed by 5 bases and J by 5 bases, 5 bases remained unmatched. The CDR3 nucleotides read TGTGCCAGCAGTCAGGGGACAGGAGATCAGCCCCAGCATTTT. Its protein product is CASSQGTGDQPQHF.

There are a few counts of this clonotype. The rearrangement uses TRBV29-1 and TRBJ2-5, with D perhaps given as TRBD1 or TRBD2 (5 bases each). This CDR3 is built from 13 residues. V gave up 3 bases and J gave up 1 base, with 9 bases separating them. Germline lookup yields CDR1 SQVTM and CDR2 ANQGSEA. In DNA form, the CDR3 reads TGCAGCGTTGAGGGGGAATCCCAAGAGACCCAGTACTTC. The encoded protein is CSVEGESQETQYF.

The chain uses TRBV4-2 and TRBJ2-5; 12 bases align to TRBD2. Germline trimming cut 5 bases from V and 5 bases from J; bases unmatched to any gene: 9. Germline V gene data show CDR1 as LGHNA and CDR2 as YNFKEQ. This CDR3 is 16 amino acids long. The CDR3 reads CASSGRLAGEWETQYF. CDR3 nucleotides: TGTGCCAGCAGCGGCCGACTAGCGGGAGAGTGGGAGACCCAGTACTTC.

The chain joins TRBV7-9 to TRBJ1-3, with 7 nucleotides matching TRBD1. This CDR3 contains 13 residues. V shed 10 bases, J shed 0 bases, and the junction held 3 bases outside the gene matches. Germline-derived CDR1 and CDR2 are SEHNR and FQNEAQ (reference sequence). Here the CDR3 reads CAKGQPSGNTIYF. CDR3 nucleotides: TGTGCCAAGGGACAGCCCTCTGGAAACACCATATATTTT.

The chain carries TRBV20-1 and TRBJ2-1, with D possibly matching TRBD1 (6 bases). Trimming took off 6 bases at V and 4 bases at J, with 13 bases between the two ends. The CDR3 runs 13 residues. In germline, CDR1 is DFQATT, CDR2 SNEGSKA (reference sequence). The CDR3 coding sequence is TGCAGTGCCCAGGGACATACTTACAATGAGCAGTTCTTC. Protein sequence: CSAQGHTYNEQFF.

This clonotype was found many times. This rearrangement joins TRBV7-9 to TRBJ1-5, with TRBD1 matching 7 bases. After removal of 8 bases from V and 2 bases from J, the junction contained 9 bases not matched to a gene. Germline assignment: CDR1 SEHNR and CDR2 FQNEAQ (reference sequence). CDR3 length: 15 amino acids. As DNA, the CDR3 is TGTGCCAGCTCCCAGGGGGGACGGGGCAATCAGCCCCAGCATTTT. It translates to CASSQGGRGNQPQHF.

The sample holds a few counts of this clonotype. The chain recombines TRBV29-1 with TRBJ2-7, with TRBD1 as a possible D gene (9 bases). CDR3 length: 16 amino acids. CDR1 is SQVTM, CDR2 ANQGSEA, per germline. V was shortened by 4 bases and J by 3 bases, with 22 bases between the two germline ends. The CDR3: CSVAPGGDRENYEQYF. Written as DNA, the CDR3 is TGCAGCGTTGCGCCGGGGGGGGACAGGGAGAACTACGAGCAGTACTTC.

This clonotype was counted many times. The V and J genes are TRBV7-9 and TRBJ2-1, with D tentatively TRBD1 (5 bases). The germline V gene encodes CDR1 SEHNR and CDR2 FQNEAQ (reference sequence). CDR3 size: 14 residues. Trimming took 2 bases from V and 6 from J, leaving 11 bases between them. The CDR3 here is CASSLNPGFNEQFF. The CDR3 DNA reads as TGTGCCAGCAGCTTAAATCCAGGGTTCAATGAGCAGTTCTTC.

This clonotype was recorded many times. The rearrangement joins TRBV12-3 or TRBV12-4 to TRBJ2-3; no clear D. V was cut by 7 bases and J by 4 bases, with 9 bases left in between. This CDR3 spans 12 amino acids. The CDR3, as DNA: TGTGCCAGCACCCTTCAGGCAGATACGCAGTATTTT. Its protein product is CASTLQADTQYF.